This T cell receptor beta chain was identified during a study of cytomegalovirus exposure and HLA in healthy donors. General study points: In a later analysis, HLA-C alleles had the fewest associated TCRs, DRB1 alleles the most. The only immune exposure information that was available was CMV serostatus.

The PCR used 60 Vbeta and 13 Jbeta primers. TCRdb's copy holds only in-frame clones and misses some; the assay was immunoSEQ multiplex PCR. Found here are approximately 98,000 clones, 74% of them singletons; the top ten hold about 2%. Notes on this clone: What it recognizes is unknown.

This receptor was taken from a male donor in good health and CMV-seronegative. Sequences were obtained from PBMCs.

The DNA of the CDR3 is TGTGCCAGCAGGCAGACATTCAGTCAGCCCCAGCATTTT. Translation gives CASRQTFSQPQHF. The J gene is TRBJ1-5, the V gene TRBV27; D is ambiguous. The CDR3 has 13 amino acids. The V end lost 6 bases, the J end lost 6 bases, and 12 bases lay between the germline ends. Per the germline V gene, CDR1 is MNHEY and CDR2 is SMNVEV (reference sequence).